Below are 13 T cell receptor beta chains sequenced from a single sample in a study of CD8+ T cells in alopecia areata. TCR sequencing used cDNA made by reverse transcription of extracted RNA. Sequencing was performed with immunoSEQ multiplex PCR; in TCRdb, only in-frame clones are kept and a portion is missing. Of over 100,000 clones listed, approximately 49% are singletons. The starting material was CD8+ T cells sorted from blood, obtained at week 0. Receptors originate from a human donor with alopecia areata.

Concerning this clone itself: In the same sample, other DNA sequences code for this CDR3. The genes are TRBV30 and TRBJ2-3; 9 bases fit TRBD2. This CDR3 is 14 amino acids long. V shed 3 bases, J shed 2 bases, and the junction held 3 bases outside the gene matches. Germline V lookup: CDR1 GTSNPN, CDR2 SVGIG (reference sequence). CDR3 amino acids: CAWSLAGSTDTQYF. The DNA of the CDR3 is TGTGCCTGGAGCCTAGCGGGATCCACAGATACGCAGTATTTT.

In its sample, this clone was seen once. The rearrangement joins TRBV29-1 to TRBJ2-2; no clear D. The CDR3 has 11 residues. V shed 2 bases and J shed 5 bases, with 3 bases lying between them. Germline V CDR1 and CDR2: SQVTM, ANQGSEA. The DNA of the CDR3 is TGCAGCGTTGAATCTACCGGGGAGCTGTTTTTT. It encodes CSVESTGELFF.

The chain recombines TRBV29-1 with TRBJ2-3; 11 nucleotides agree with TRBD2. V shed 3 bases, J shed 2 bases, and the junction held 7 bases outside the gene matches. The CDR3 length is 16 residues. Germline CDR1 reads SQVTM; CDR2 reads ANQGSEA. CDR3 protein: CSVDGIAGGVTDTQYF. CDR3 nucleotide sequence: TGCAGCGTTGATGGGATAGCGGGGGGGGTCACAGATACGCAGTATTTT.

This clone was seen more than once but under ten times. The chain uses TRBV6-5 and TRBJ1-2; the D gene is possibly TRBD1 (5 bases). Germline-derived CDR1 and CDR2 are MNHEY and SVGAGI. V was trimmed by 2 bases and J by 1 base, leaving 8 bases between them. CDR3 length: 14 residues. CDR3 residues: CASSYQGINYGYTF. In DNA form, the CDR3 reads TGTGCCAGCAGTTACCAGGGAATTAACTATGGCTACACCTTC.

The V gene is TRBV6-6, the J gene TRBJ2-2; 7 bases match TRBD1. Germline-derived CDR1 and CDR2 are MNHNY and SVGAGI (reference sequence). Trimming took 6 bases from V and 4 from J; bases not matched to a gene: 2. CDR3 length: 13 residues. CDR3 protein: CASSNRGTGELFF. DNA of the CDR3: TGTGCCAGCAGCAACAGGGGCACCGGGGAGCTGTTTTTT.

This clone came up a few times. The V gene is TRBV5-1, the J gene TRBJ1-2, with a tentative D call TRBD1 (5 bases). Looked up from germline, CDR1 is SGHRS and CDR2 is YFSETQ. Trimming stripped 4 bases from V and 5 bases from J, with 15 bases between. The CDR3 totals 14 residues. CDR3 nucleotide sequence: TGCGCCAGCAGCGACGTCACGAGGGGTTATGGCTACACCTTC. It is translated as CASSDVTRGYGYTF.

There are a few counts of this clone. The chain combines TRBV7-9 with TRBJ2-4; tentative D call: TRBD1 (6 bases). The V end lost 7 bases, the J end lost 2 bases, and 18 bases lay between the germline ends. Looked up from germline, CDR1 is SEHNR and CDR2 is FQNEAQ (reference sequence). The CDR3 is 16 residues long. Here the CDR3 DNA reads TGTGCCAGCACCTTTGACAGGTCCGGTCCCAAAAACATTCAGTACTTC. This codes for CASTFDRSGPKNIQYF.

This clone was observed a handful of times. The chain combines TRBV13 with TRBJ2-2; 11 bases fit TRBD1. V dropped 7 bases and J dropped 3; count of bases not matched to a gene: 4. Germline CDR1 PRHDT, CDR2 FYEKMQ (reference sequence). This CDR3 has 15 residues. The CDR3 DNA is TGTGCCAGCATCGGACAGGGGGCCGACACCGGGGAGCTGTTTTTT. Translating it yields CASIGQGADTGELFF.

This rearrangement joins TRBV30 to TRBJ1-5; 10 bases match TRBD1. The CDR3 runs 15 residues. The germline V gene encodes CDR1 GTSNPN and CDR2 SVGIG (reference sequence). Germline trimming cut 3 bases from V and 4 bases from J; bases unmatched to any gene: 6. The CDR3 coding sequence is TGTGCCTGGAGGACCGGGACAGGGGCAAATCAGCCCCAGCATTTT. Protein product: CAWRTGTGANQPQHF.

This chain uses TRBV13 with TRBJ2-7, with D perhaps TRBD2 (5 bases). From germline, CDR1 is PRHDT and CDR2 FYEKMQ (reference sequence). The CDR3 runs to 13 residues. V dropped 5 bases and J dropped 3 bases, with 11 bases sitting between them. The CDR3 sequence: CASSLSGDYEQYF. CDR3 coding DNA: TGTGCCAGCAGCCTTTCCGGGGACTACGAGCAGTACTTC.

The chain employs TRBV5-1 and TRBJ1-5, with TRBD1 matching 10 bases. Germline V gene lookup returns CDR1 SGHRS and CDR2 YFSETQ. The CDR3 is made up of 15 amino acids. V was pared by 0 bases and J by 6 bases, with 3 bases of the junction left unmatched. The CDR3 protein is CASSLDGTGAQPQHF. The CDR3 nucleotides read TGCGCCAGCAGCTTGGATGGGACAGGGGCTCAGCCCCAGCATTTT.

The DNA of the CDR3 is TGTGCCAGCAGCCCACATACTAACTATGGCTACACCTTC. Protein sequence: CASSPHTNYGYTF. The V and J genes are TRBV27 and TRBJ1-2; D gene ambiguous. The length of the CDR3 is 13 residues. CDR1 is MNHEY, CDR2 SMNVEV, per germline (reference sequence). V lost 6 bases and J 0 bases, leaving 8 bases between the germline ends.

The V call is TRBV9, the J call TRBJ1-1; possible D gene TRBD1, 6 bases. V was pared by 2 bases and J by 4 bases, with 9 bases between. Germline V lookup: CDR1 SGDLS, CDR2 YYNGEE. The CDR3 covers 13 residues. The CDR3 protein is CASSVGAGTEAFF. DNA for the CDR3: TGTGCCAGCAGCGTGGGGGCGGGCACTGAAGCTTTCTTT. Together with reference TRBV9 and TRBJ1-1, the CDR3 gives the full variable domain: DSGVTQTPKHLITATGQRVTLRCSPRSGDLSVYWYQQSLDQGLQFLIQYYNGEERAKGNILERFSAQQFPDLHSELNLSSLELGDSALYFCASSVGAGTEAFFGQGTRLTVV.